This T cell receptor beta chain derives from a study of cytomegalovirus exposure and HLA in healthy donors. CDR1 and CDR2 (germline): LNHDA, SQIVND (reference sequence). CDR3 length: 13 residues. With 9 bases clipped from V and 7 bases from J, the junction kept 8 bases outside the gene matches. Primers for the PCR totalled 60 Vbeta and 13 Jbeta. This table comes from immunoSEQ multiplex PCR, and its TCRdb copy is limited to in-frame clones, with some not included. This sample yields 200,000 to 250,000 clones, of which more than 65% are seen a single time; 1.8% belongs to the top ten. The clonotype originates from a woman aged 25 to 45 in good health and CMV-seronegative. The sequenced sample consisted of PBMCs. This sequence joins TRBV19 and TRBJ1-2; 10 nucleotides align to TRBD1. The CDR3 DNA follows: TGTGCCAGCCGGGACAGGGGTCAGGGTGGCTACACCTTC. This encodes CASRDRGQGGYTF.